This TCR beta chain was sequenced for a study of OX40 agonist ivuxolimab in advanced cancers. For this clone: Its matching antigen is unknown.

The CDR3 has 15 residues. The V end was cut by 4 bases, the J end by 8 bases, with 19 bases between. Germline-derived CDR1 and CDR2 are SGDLS and YYNGEE. Using immunoSEQ multiplex PCR, the repertoire was profiled, and TCRdb retains in-frame clones only, with some absent. Of around 20,000 clones listed, around 84% are singletons. Overall study findings and caveats: Averaging showed that CD8+ T cells had more expanded clones than CD4+ did.

The starting material was CD4+ or CD8+ T cells sorted from blood, obtained in a trial of the OX40 agonist ivuxolimab. This chain links TRBV9 with TRBJ2-1, with D possibly TRBD2 on 6 matching bases. The receptor's source is an adult with an advanced solid tumor such as melanoma, head and neck, liver or kidney cancer. The CDR3 DNA reads as TGTGCCAGCAGCCCCACCGGGAGACAGTACGATGAGCAGTTCTTC. This encodes CASSPTGRQYDEQFF.